By sample fraction, the clone carrying this T cell receptor beta chain is hyperexpanded. The antigen is unknown. Germline loops: CDR1 SGHAT, CDR2 FQNNGV. V gave up 1 base and J gave up 3 bases; unmatched junction bases: 4. CDR3 size: 15 residues. This entry is derived from a study of T cells in localized non-small cell lung cancer. Assay used: immunoSEQ multiplex PCR; TCRdb lists only in-frame clones, some missing. The sample consists of 21,000 or so clones, over 75% of them appearing once. Study observations and caveats: Across samples, adjacent lung featured a median roughly 60 of the top 100 tumor clones.

The clonotype comes from a male donor aged 60 or over with stage II lung adenocarcinoma. The gene calls are TRBV11-2 and TRBJ1-2; 8 positions agree with TRBD1. The source material was peripheral blood mononuclear cells, sampled before any cancer treatment. Here the CDR3 DNA reads TGTGCCAGCAGCTTAGGGGAGGACAGGGACTATGGCTACACCTTC. It specifies CASSLGEDRDYGYTF. Together with reference TRBV11-2 and TRBJ1-2, the CDR3 gives the full variable domain: EAGVAQSPRYKIIEKRQSVAFWCNPISGHATLYWYQQILGQGPKLLIQFQNNGVVDDSQLPKDRFSAERLKGVDSTLKIQPAKLEDSAVYLCASSLGEDRDYGYTFGSGTRLTVV.